This is a list of T cell receptor beta chains from one sample in a study of breast tumors, draining lymph nodes, adjacent tissues. TCRdb independently ran MiXCR on the multiplex PCR reads; one entry per CDR3 protein. The sample carries under 250,000 distinct CDR3 sequences, 32% recorded once. Sequenced input: axillary lymph node tissue. These receptor sequences come from a female donor with breast cancer. Some clones in this sample may be carry-over from other donors' samples. The CDR3 runs from the conserved cysteine through the conserved F or W. A D gene is named only where the DNA matches it firmly. Rows give clone size only sometimes, using once, few, many, or a class for an expanded clone.

>TRBJ1-5|TRBD1|TRBV19|.
TGTGCCAGTAGTATGGGGACAGGAACACCTCAGCCCCAGCATTTT
CASSMGTGTPQPQHF
>TRBJ1-2|.|TRBV7-2|many
TGTGCCAGCAGCTTAAATGGGGTGCAGGACTATGGCTACCCCTTC
CASSLNGVQDYGYPF
>TRBJ2-1|TRBD2|TRBV7-9|.
TGTGCCAGCAGCTTATCTTGCGGGAGCTACAATGAGCAGTTCTTC
CASSLSCGSYNEQFF
>TRBJ1-3|.|TRBV19|.
TGTGCCAGTAGCGACAGGCGGAACACCATATATTTT
CASSDRRNTIYF
>TRBJ2-3|.|TRBV14|many
TGTGCCAGCAGCCAAGATAAAAGGCCCACAGATACGCAGTATTTT
CASSQDKRPTDTQYF
>TRBJ1-2|.|TRBV20-1|many
TGCAGTGCCAAAGTCAGGGAGATCTATGGCTACACCTTC
CSAKVREIYGYTF
>TRBJ2-7|TRBD1|TRBV6-1|many
TGTGCCACCCAGGACAGGGGGATCCACGAGCAGTACTTC
CATQDRGIHEQYF
>TRBJ2-1|TRBD2|TRBV20-1|many
TGCAGTGCCCCTTCTATAGCGGGAGAAGGTGTGAGTGAGCAGTTCTTC
CSAPSIAGEGVSEQFF
>TRBJ2-4|.|TRBV2|.
TGTGCCAGCAGCTCCGGGACTCGGAGCATTCAGTACTTC
CASSSGTRSIQYF
>TRBJ2-1|.|TRBV10-2|many
TGCGCCAGCAGTGCCAGTATCAATGAGCAGTTCTTC
CASSASINEQFF
>TRBJ2-5|TRBD2|TRBV9|many
TGTGCCAGCAGCGTAGAGGCGGGAGTGGAGACCCAGTACTTC
CASSVEAGVETQYF
>TRBJ1-2|.|TRBV7-2|many
TGTGCCAGCAGCGCCGCCGGGCAGAACTATGGCTACACCTTC
CASSAAGQNYGYTF
>TRBJ2-1|TRBD2|TRBV30|few
TGTGCCTGGACCCCTAGCGGAAATACCTACAATGAGCAGTTCTTC
CAWTPSGNTYNEQFF
>TRBJ2-1|.|TRBV7-2|many
TGTGCCAGCCGAATGGGGGTGGGTGCTTACAATGAGCAGTTCTTC
CASRMGVGAYNEQFF
>TRBJ2-1|TRBD2|TRBV11-3|many
TGTGCCAGCAGCATACTAGCGGGAGGGGTCTATGAGCAGTTCTTC
CASSILAGGVYEQFF
>TRBJ2-5|.|TRBV6-2/TRBV6-3|many
TGTGCCAGCAGTCACCCGGGCCTCGGAGAGACCCAGTACTTC
CASSHPGLGETQYF
>TRBJ2-5|.|TRBV30|many
TGTGCCTGGAGTAGGGACTCCGACGAGACCCAGTACTTC
CAWSRDSDETQYF
>TRBJ2-3|.|TRBV6-6|many
TGTGCCAGCAGTCGAGAGGGTCCTAGCACAGATACGCAGTATTTT
CASSREGPSTDTQYF
>TRBJ2-7|TRBD2|TRBV5-1|many
TGCGCCAGCAGCTTCGGACTAGCGGGAAGCTCCTACGAGCAGTACTTC
CASSFGLAGSSYEQYF
>TRBJ2-3|.|TRBV7-4|.
TGTGCCAGCAGCTTAGATCAGGGAGGGGGCAATGAGCAGTATTTT
CASSLDQGGGNEQYF
>TRBJ1-5|.|TRBV2|.
TGTGCCAGCAGCCGGACTAGGGATCAGCCCCAGCATTTT
CASSRTRDQPQHF
>TRBJ1-3|.|TRBV5-1|many
TGCGCCAGCAGCTCAGGCCTGGGGGCTGGAAACACCATATATTTT
CASSSGLGAGNTIYF
>TRBJ2-7|.|TRBV5-1|many
TGCGCCAGCAGCCTGACCACCGGGACACCCTCCTACGAGCAGTACTTC
CASSLTTGTPSYEQYF
>TRBJ1-1|.|TRBV25-1|.
TGTGCCAGCAAGGGGGGCTTTGAAGCTTTCTTT
CASKGGFEAFF
>TRBJ2-2|.|TRBV5-1|few
TGCGCCAGCAGCGCGACGGGGAACACCGGGGAGCTGTTTTTT
CASSATGNTGELFF
>TRBJ1-4|.|TRBV29-1|.
TGCAGCGTTGAAGATGAAAAACTGTTTTTT
CSVEDEKLFF
>TRBJ2-1|TRBD2|TRBV14|.
TGTGCCAGCAGCCCGATAAGGACTAGCGGGAGGTCCCCTTACAATGAGCAGTTCTTC
CASSPIRTSGRSPYNEQFF
>TRBJ1-1|.|TRBV10-3|few
TGTGCCATCAGTGAGGCGGAGACTGAAGCTTTCTTT
CAISEAETEAFF
>TRBJ1-4|.|TRBV12-3/TRBV12-4|.
TGTGCCAGCAGGGCTCAAGCGGGAGGTTCGCGTATTAATGAAAAACTGTTTTTT
CASRAQAGGSRINEKLFF
>TRBJ2-5|.|TRBV12-3/TRBV12-4|many
TGTGCCAGCAGCTTTGGCGGGGAGACCCAGTACTTC
CASSFGGETQYF
>TRBJ2-3|.|TRBV9|many
TGTGCCAGCAGCGTATCGGCGGGACTTAGCACAGATACGCAGTATTTT
CASSVSAGLSTDTQYF
>TRBJ2-5|.|TRBV5-8|many
TGTGCCAGCAGCGTCGACCTCCACCAAGAGACCCAGTACTTC
CASSVDLHQETQYF
>TRBJ2-3|.|TRBV4-3|many
TGCGCCAGCAGCCAGAGGGTAGGGGATACGCAGTATTTT
CASSQRVGDTQYF